The 15 T cell receptor beta chains in this list originate from one sample, sequenced in a study of T cell responses to AZD1222 COVID-19 vaccine. TCRdb's table, derived via immunoSEQ multiplex PCR, lists solely in-frame clones and lacks some. The sample lists some 28,000 clones, around 80% occurring once. Source: peripheral blood, taken on day 0 of AZD1222 vaccination. All receptors come from an adult in good health.

The V call is TRBV28, the J call TRBJ1-6; perhaps TRBD1 as D (5 bases). The CDR3 is 12 amino acids. V gave up 6 bases and J gave up 7 bases, with 7 bases separating them. Germline CDR1 and CDR2: MDHEN and SYDVKM. CDR3 in amino acids: CASRRDNSPLHF. CDR3 DNA sequence: TGTGCCAGCAGACGGGACAATTCACCCCTCCACTTT.

V gene TRBV6-4 combines with J gene TRBJ2-7; 9 nucleotides align to TRBD2. From germline, CDR1 is MRHNA and CDR2 SNTAGT. Unmatched junction bases numbered 7, after V lost 2 bases and J lost 2 bases. The CDR3 spans 16 residues. The CDR3 DNA follows: TGTGCCAGCAGTGACGGACTAGCGCCAAGAACCTACGAGCAGTACGTC. Translation: CASSDGLAPRTYEQYV.

The chain uses TRBV7-8 and TRBJ1-2; tentative D call: TRBD1 (6 bases). The CDR3 contains 16 residues. V was shortened by 1 base and J by 4 bases, with 16 bases between the two germline ends. Germline assignment: CDR1 SGHVS and CDR2 FQNEAQ. CDR3 region: CASSLGSGGASYGYTF. The CDR3 DNA is TGTGCCAGCAGCTTAGGTTCGGGGGGCGCGAGCTATGGCTACACCTTC. Looking up the rest from reference TRBV7-8 and TRBJ1-2 gives the full variable domain: GAGVSQSPRYKVAKRGQDVALRCDPISGHVSLFWYQQALGQGPEFLTYFQNEAQLDKSGLPSDRFFAERPEGSVSTLKIQRTQQEDSAVYLCASSLGSGGASYGYTFGSGTRLTVV.

The rearrangement joins TRBV6-5 to TRBJ2-5; D not certain. In germline, CDR1 is MNHEY, CDR2 SVGAGI. Trimming removed 6 bases at V and 10 bases at J, with 12 bases between. The CDR3 has 11 amino acids. CDR3 sequence reads: CASSDGSIQYF. As DNA, the CDR3 is TGTGCCAGCAGCGACGGGTCCATCCAGTACTTC.

The CDR3 DNA follows: TGTGCCAGCAGTGCGGAGCGGGAGGGTATCTACGAGCAGTACGTC. Translating it yields CASSAEREGIYEQYV. This chain connects TRBV6-2 or TRBV6-3 to TRBJ2-7, with 10 positions matching TRBD2. Looked up from germline, CDR1 is MNHEY and CDR2 is SVGEGT. This CDR3 spans 15 amino acids. Trimming removed 5 bases from V and 3 bases from J; junction bases left unmatched: 7.

J is TRBJ1-4 and V is TRBV19, with a possible D match to TRBD1 (5 bases). CDR1 LNHDA and CDR2 SQIVND come from the germline V gene (reference sequence). There are 15 residues in the CDR3. V was pared by 11 bases and J by 0 bases, with 16 bases between. CDR3 bases: TGTGCCGTTGGTAAGGGGAAAGCAACTAATGAAAAACTGTTTTTT. Translation gives CAVGKGKATNEKLFF. Using reference TRBV19 and TRBJ1-4 for the parts outside the CDR3, the full variable domain is DGGITQSPKYLFRKEGQNVTLSCEQNLNHDAMYWYRQDPGQGLRLIYYSQIVNDFQKGDIAEGYSVSREKKESFPLTVTSAQKNPTAFYLCAVGKGKATNEKLFFGSGTQLSVL.

The chain combines TRBV30 with TRBJ1-5; D is ambiguous. The germline V and J ends were trimmed by 2 bases and 2 bases, with 7 bases remaining between them. CDR3 length: 13 residues. Germline V gene sequence: CDR1 GTSNPN, CDR2 SVGIG (reference sequence). DNA of the CDR3: TGTGCCTGGAGTAAGGCGGGCAATCAGCCCCAGCATTTT. Encoded protein: CAWSKAGNQPQHF.

This chain links TRBV19 with TRBJ2-3; D gene unclear. The CDR3 extends over 13 amino acids. Germline CDR1 is LNHDA and CDR2 is SQIVND (reference sequence). Trimming cost V 10 bases and J 0 bases, with 11 bases left between them. The CDR3 region has the DNA TGTGCCACACGTATTGTTAGCACAGATACGCAGTATTTT. Translating gives CATRIVSTDTQYF.

The rearrangement links TRBV11-3 to TRBJ2-1; D is undetermined. From germline, CDR1 is SGHNT and CDR2 YENEEA. This CDR3 has 13 residues. The V gene lost 5 bases and the J gene lost 6 bases, with 11 bases spanning the gap. The CDR3 coding sequence is TGTGCCAGCAGCCCAGACCCCCTCAATGAGCAGTTCTTC. This sequence encodes CASSPDPLNEQFF.

V usage is TRBV6-5 and J usage is TRBJ2-5, with TRBD2 matching 8 bases. The CDR3 totals 14 residues. CDR1 is MNHEY, CDR2 SVGAGI, per germline. V shed 6 bases and J 1 base; nucleotides not matched to a gene: 4. CDR3 region: CASRTGGTQETQYF. Here the CDR3 DNA reads TGTGCCAGCAGAACGGGGGGGACCCAAGAGACCCAGTACTTC.

The chain recombines TRBV7-2 with TRBJ2-2; 8 nucleotides align to TRBD2. CDR1 SGHTA and CDR2 FQGNSA come from the germline V gene. The ends lost 6 bases at V and 0 bases at J; junction bases unmatched: 15. This CDR3 is built from 19 residues. The CDR3 DNA sequence: TGTGCCAGCAGTCTACGGGCGCACGGCGGGAGGTCGAACACCGGGGAGCTGTTTTTT. This encodes CASSLRAHGGRSNTGELFF.

The chain combines TRBV7-8 with TRBJ2-4; 11 bases line up with TRBD1. From germline, CDR1 is SGHVS and CDR2 FQNEAQ. The trim removed 5 bases at V and 7 bases at J, leaving 10 bases unmatched. The CDR3 runs to 16 residues. The CDR3 spells CASSHSPRDRGNIQYF. CDR3 DNA sequence: TGTGCCAGCAGCCATTCCCCCCGGGACAGGGGGAACATTCAGTACTTC.

The V call is TRBV7-2, the J call TRBJ1-5, with D perhaps TRBD1 (6 bases). V lost 1 base and J lost 2, with 15 bases in between. The CDR3 sequence is 17 residues long. Germline CDR1 is SGHTA and CDR2 is FQGNSA. The CDR3 region is CASSLVAGGQGNQPQHF. In DNA, the CDR3 is TGTGCCAGCAGCTTAGTGGCGGGGGGGCAAGGCAATCAGCCCCAGCATTTT.

The chain has TRBV7-2 and TRBJ2-7, with 11 bases aligning to TRBD1. The trim removed 6 bases at V and 6 bases at J, leaving 7 bases unmatched. The CDR3 consists of 14 residues. In germline, CDR1 is SGHTA, CDR2 FQGNSA. CDR3 nucleotide sequence: TGTGCCAGCAGTCGGGACAGGGGGTACTCCGAGCAGTACGTC. Translating gives CASSRDRGYSEQYV.

This clone appeared a few times. The chain employs TRBV5-1 and TRBJ2-5, with TRBD1 as a possible D gene (6 bases). The CDR3 totals 15 residues. Deletions cut 3 bases from V and 0 bases from J, with 12 bases between. CDR1 is SGHRS, CDR2 YFSETQ, per germline. The CDR3 DNA is TGCGCCAGCAGCTCGACAGGCGGCAACCAAGAGACCCAGTACTTC. This sequence encodes CASSSTGGNQETQYF.